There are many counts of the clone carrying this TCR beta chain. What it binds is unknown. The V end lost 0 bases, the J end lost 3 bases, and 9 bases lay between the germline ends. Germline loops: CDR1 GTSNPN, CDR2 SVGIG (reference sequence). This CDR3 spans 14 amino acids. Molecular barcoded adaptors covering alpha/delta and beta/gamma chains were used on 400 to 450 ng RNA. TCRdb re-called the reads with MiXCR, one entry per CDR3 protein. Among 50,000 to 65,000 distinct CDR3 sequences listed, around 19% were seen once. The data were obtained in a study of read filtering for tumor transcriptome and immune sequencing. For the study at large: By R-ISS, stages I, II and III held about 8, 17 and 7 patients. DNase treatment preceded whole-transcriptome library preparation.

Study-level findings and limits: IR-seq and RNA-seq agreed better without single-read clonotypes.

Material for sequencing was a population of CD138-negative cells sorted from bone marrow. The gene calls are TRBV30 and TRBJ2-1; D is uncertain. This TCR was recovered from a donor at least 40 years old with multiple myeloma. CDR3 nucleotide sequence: TGTGCCTGGAGTGTCAGCCGTTTCTACAATGAGCAGTTCTTC. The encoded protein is CAWSVSRFYNEQFF.